The next 10 T cell receptor beta chains were all read from a single sample in a study of blood T cells in healthy people across ages. Next came a second PCR, run for about 7 to 12 cycles, which used a sample-barcoded 5' primer along with a J-beta primer mix. TCRdb reanalysed the 5' RACE reads using MiXCR and keeps one entry per CDR3 protein. The sample contains roughly 730,000 distinct CDR3 sequences, 56% of which appear only once. Sequenced input: blood. The receptors stem from a man in his forties or fifties in good health.

The gene calls are TRBV9 and TRBJ2-3; tentative D call: TRBD2 (5 bases). Germline lookup yields CDR1 SGDLS and CDR2 YYNGEE. Trimming left V 3 bases short and J 2 bases short, with 13 bases between. CDR3 length: 15 residues. The CDR3 nucleotides are TGTGCCAGCAGCGCCCCCGGGAAAGACACAGATACGCAGTATTTT. It is translated as CASSAPGKDTDTQYF.

A few counts support this clonotype. The chain uses TRBV14 and TRBJ2-3; weak D call: TRBD2 (6 bases). Trimming took off 1 base at V and 3 bases at J, with 14 bases between the two ends. Germline lookup yields CDR1 SGHDN and CDR2 FVKESK. This CDR3 region has 16 residues. The CDR3 is CASSQGVSGRTDTQYF. CDR3 DNA sequence: TGTGCCAGCAGCCAAGGGGTTAGCGGAAGGACAGATACGCAGTATTTT.

The chain uses TRBV28 and TRBJ1-5; possibly TRBD1 for D (5 bases). Germline CDR1 and CDR2: MDHEN and SYDVKM. The V end lost 2 bases, the J end lost 5 bases, and 10 bases lay between the germline ends. The CDR3 length is 14 residues. CDR3 in DNA: TGTGCCAGCAGTTTAGGGGCCGAGCATCAGCCCCAGCATTTT. This codes for CASSLGAEHQPQHF.

The V gene is TRBV12-5, the J gene TRBJ2-7; D is perhaps TRBD2 (6 bases). V was cut by 6 bases and J by 0 bases, with 9 bases left in between. The germline CDR1 and CDR2 sequences are LGHNT and FRNRAP. The CDR3 covers 13 residues. The CDR3 sequence: CASGRGVSYEQYF. The CDR3 DNA sequence: TGTGCTAGTGGCCGCGGGGTCTCCTACGAGCAGTACTTC. Based on the CDR3 plus reference TRBV12-5 and TRBJ2-7, the full variable domain is DARVTQTPRHKVTEMGQEVTMRCQPILGHNTVFWYRQTMMQGLELLAYFRNRAPLDDSGMPKDRFSAEMPDATLATLKIQPSEPRDSAVYFCASGRGVSYEQYFGPGTRLTVT.

The CDR3 protein is CASSLAGQMGRYSNQPQHF. The DNA for the CDR3 is TGTGCCAGCAGCTTGGCGGGACAGATGGGGAGATATAGCAATCAGCCCCAGCATTTT. The chain combines TRBV5-5 with TRBJ1-5, with 7 bases matching TRBD1. The CDR3 sequence is 19 residues long. Germline V lookup: CDR1 SGHKS, CDR2 YYEKEE (reference sequence). Trimming cost V 0 bases and J 0 bases; bases outside gene matches: 12.

The chain couples TRBV7-3 to TRBJ2-3, with 11 bases that match TRBD2. This CDR3 region has 18 residues. V shed 2 bases, J shed 4 bases, and the junction held 11 bases outside the gene matches. Germline V lookup: CDR1 SGHTA, CDR2 FQGTGA. Here the CDR3 DNA reads TGTGCCAGCAGCTTAGGCCTTCATAGCGGGAGGGCCCCAGATACGCAGTATTTT. Encoded protein: CASSLGLHSGRAPDTQYF.

V usage is TRBV7-6 and J usage is TRBJ1-3, with TRBD1 identical over 7 bases. CDR3 length equals 13 residues. V lost 8 bases and J lost 1; bases outside the gene matches: 2. From germline, CDR1 is SGHVS and CDR2 FNYEAQ. The CDR3 DNA reads TGTGCCAGCCAACAGGGGTCTGGAAACACCATATATTTT. Its protein product is CASQQGSGNTIYF.

This sequence joins TRBV5-1 and TRBJ1-1; weak D call: TRBD1 (5 bases). V lost 4 bases and J lost 1, with 14 bases in between. This CDR3 spans 15 amino acids. The V gene's germline CDR1 is SGHRS and CDR2 YFSETQ. CDR3 sequence reads: CASSLATGGNTEAFF. CDR3 nucleotides: TGCGCCAGCAGCCTAGCCACCGGGGGGAACACTGAAGCTTTCTTT.

For the CDR3, the DNA is TGTGCCAGCAGCTTAGGAGAGACAGGGTCCACAGATACGCAGTATTTT. It codes for CASSLGETGSTDTQYF. The genes are TRBV13 and TRBJ2-3; 7 bases fit TRBD1. Germline CDR1 and CDR2: PRHDT and FYEKMQ (reference sequence). The CDR3 has 16 amino acids. The V segment lost 0 bases and the J segment 2 bases; nucleotides outside the gene matches: 5.

As to this clonotype: Its ends do not fully match the called genes, so a read error is possible. CDR3 sequence: CVSSLETGDNYEQYF. CDR3 nucleotide sequence: TGTGTCAGCAGCTTAGAGACGGGAGATAACTACGAGCAGTACTTC. This chain uses TRBV7-2 with TRBJ2-7; tentatively, D is TRBD2 (6 bases). This CDR3 contains 15 residues. Germline CDR1 and CDR2: SGHTA and FQGNSA.